This TCR beta chain was obtained from a study of T-cell memory formation after mild COVID-19. About the study: For the most part, TCR clusters were specific to one donor. Study results and limitations: Clones that contracted clustered mainly in CM and EM if CD4+ and in EMRA if CD8+. Clones shrinking between day 15 and 85 showed a balanced CD4/CD8 split, and those that grew later tilted toward CD4+.

This clonotype was seen just once. Its matching antigen is unknown. TCR alpha and TCR beta cDNA libraries carrying sample barcodes and UMIs were produced by 5'RACE using constant-segment primers. TCRdb reprocessed the 5' RACE reads via MiXCR and lists one record per CDR3 protein. The data contain under 550,000 distinct CDR3 sequences, about 20% of them seen just once; the ten biggest clones take up roughly an eighth. The CDR3 consists of 14 residues. V was pared by 2 bases and J by 4 bases, with 11 bases between. This chain joins TRBV12-3 or TRBV12-4 and TRBJ1-2, with D perhaps matching TRBD1 (6 bases). The receptor was derived from an adult woman who had mild COVID-19 (a few samples of this study predate the infection). Cell type and time point are not known. The sequencing input was PBMCs or a T cell subset sorted from them (not recorded which). CDR3 sequence: CASSLTGIGYGYTF. The CDR3, as DNA: TGTGCCAGCAGTTTAACAGGGATAGGCTATGGCTACACCTTC.